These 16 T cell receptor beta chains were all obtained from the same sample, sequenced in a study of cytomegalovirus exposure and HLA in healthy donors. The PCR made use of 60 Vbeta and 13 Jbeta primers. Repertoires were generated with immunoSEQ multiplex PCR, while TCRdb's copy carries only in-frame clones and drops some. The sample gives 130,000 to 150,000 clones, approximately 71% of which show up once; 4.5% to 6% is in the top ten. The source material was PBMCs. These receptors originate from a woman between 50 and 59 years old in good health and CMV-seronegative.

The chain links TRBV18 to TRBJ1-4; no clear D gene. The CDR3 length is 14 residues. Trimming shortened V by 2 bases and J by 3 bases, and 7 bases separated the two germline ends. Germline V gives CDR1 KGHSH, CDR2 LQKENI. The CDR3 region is CASSPNRANEKLFF. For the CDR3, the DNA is TGTGCCAGCTCACCAAACAGAGCTAATGAAAAACTGTTTTTT.

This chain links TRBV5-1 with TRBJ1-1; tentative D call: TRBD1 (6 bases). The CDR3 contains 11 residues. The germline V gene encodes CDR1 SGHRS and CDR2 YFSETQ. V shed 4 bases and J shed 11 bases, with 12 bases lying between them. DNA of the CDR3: TGCGCCAGCAGCGGAGGGGGGGAGGCTTTCTTT. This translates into CASSGGGEAFF.

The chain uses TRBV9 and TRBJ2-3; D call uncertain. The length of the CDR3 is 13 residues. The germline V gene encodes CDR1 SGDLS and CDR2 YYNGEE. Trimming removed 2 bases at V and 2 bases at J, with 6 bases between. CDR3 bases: TGTGCCAGCAGCGTCACACCCACAGATACGCAGTATTTT. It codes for CASSVTPTDTQYF.

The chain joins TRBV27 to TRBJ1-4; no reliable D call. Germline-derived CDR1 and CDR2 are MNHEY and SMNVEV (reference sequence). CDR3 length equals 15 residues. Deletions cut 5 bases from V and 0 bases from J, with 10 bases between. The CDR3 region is CASSLHSATNEKLFF. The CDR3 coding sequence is TGTGCCAGCAGTCTGCACAGTGCAACTAATGAAAAACTGTTTTTT.

The CDR3: CASSQGDRDRGSQETQYF. CDR3 DNA: TGTGCCAGCAGCCAAGGCGACCGGGACAGGGGTTCTCAAGAGACCCAGTACTTC. V gene TRBV4-2 combines with J gene TRBJ2-5; 10 bases align to TRBD1. Germline CDR1 is LGHNA and CDR2 is YNFKEQ. The CDR3 is 18 amino acids. V was clipped by 1 base and J by 2 bases; unmatched bases: 10.

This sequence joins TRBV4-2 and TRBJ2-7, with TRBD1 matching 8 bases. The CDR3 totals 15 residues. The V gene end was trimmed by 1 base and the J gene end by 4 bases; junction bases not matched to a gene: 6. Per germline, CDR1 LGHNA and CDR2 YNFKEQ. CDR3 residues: CASSQAAGGDYEQYF. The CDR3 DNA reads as TGTGCCAGCAGCCAAGCCGCAGGGGGCGATTACGAGCAGTACTTC.

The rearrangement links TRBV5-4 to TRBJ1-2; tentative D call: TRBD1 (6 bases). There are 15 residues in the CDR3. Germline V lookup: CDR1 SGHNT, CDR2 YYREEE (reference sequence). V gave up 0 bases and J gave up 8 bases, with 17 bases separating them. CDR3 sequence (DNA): TGTGCCAGCAGCTTGGCTCAGGGGCGTAGAGGGGGCTACACCTTC. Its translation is CASSLAQGRRGGYTF.

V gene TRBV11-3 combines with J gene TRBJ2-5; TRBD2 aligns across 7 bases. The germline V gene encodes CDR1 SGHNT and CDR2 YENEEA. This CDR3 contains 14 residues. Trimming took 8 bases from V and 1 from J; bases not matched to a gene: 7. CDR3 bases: TGTGCCAGCGGTCGGGGAGGGACCCAAGAGACCCAGTACTTC. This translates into CASGRGGTQETQYF.

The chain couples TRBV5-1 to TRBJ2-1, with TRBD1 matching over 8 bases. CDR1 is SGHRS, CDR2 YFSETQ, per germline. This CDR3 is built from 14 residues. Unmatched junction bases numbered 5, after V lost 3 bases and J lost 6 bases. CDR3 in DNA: TGCGCCAGCAGCTCCGACAGGGGAAGCAATGAGCAGTTCTTC. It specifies CASSSDRGSNEQFF.

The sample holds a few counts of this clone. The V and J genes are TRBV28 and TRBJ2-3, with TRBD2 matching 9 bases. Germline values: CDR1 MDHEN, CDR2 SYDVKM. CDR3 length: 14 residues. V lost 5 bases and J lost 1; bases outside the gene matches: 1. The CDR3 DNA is TGTGCCAGCAGTCCTAGCGGGGGCACAGATACGCAGTATTTT. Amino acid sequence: CASSPSGGTDTQYF.

DNA for the CDR3: TGTGCCATCAGCTCAGGGGCCGCGGGCAATCAGCCCCAGCATTTT. Its translation is CAISSGAAGNQPQHF. V gene TRBV10-3 combines with J gene TRBJ1-5; possibly TRBD1 for D (6 bases). Germline V gives CDR1 ENHRY, CDR2 SYGVKD. V was trimmed by 6 bases and J by 2 bases, leaving 14 bases between them. The CDR3 extends over 15 amino acids.

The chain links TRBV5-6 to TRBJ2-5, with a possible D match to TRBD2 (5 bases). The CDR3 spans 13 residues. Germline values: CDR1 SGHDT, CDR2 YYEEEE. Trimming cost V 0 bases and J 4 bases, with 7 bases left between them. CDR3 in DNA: TGTGCCAGCAGCTTGGCGGCGGGAGAGACCCAGTACTTC. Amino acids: CASSLAAGETQYF.

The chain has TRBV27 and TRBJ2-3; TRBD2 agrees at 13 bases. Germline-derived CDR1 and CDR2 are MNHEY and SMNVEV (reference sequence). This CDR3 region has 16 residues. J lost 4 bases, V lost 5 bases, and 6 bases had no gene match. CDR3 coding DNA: TGTGCCAGCAGTCCCCGACTAGCGGGGGGCTCAGATACGCAGTATTTT. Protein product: CASSPRLAGGSDTQYF.

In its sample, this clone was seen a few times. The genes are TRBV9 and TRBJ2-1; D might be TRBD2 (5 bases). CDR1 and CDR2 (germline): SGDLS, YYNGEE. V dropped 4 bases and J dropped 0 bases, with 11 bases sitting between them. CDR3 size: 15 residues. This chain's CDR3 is CASSLDLSSYNEQFF. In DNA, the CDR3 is TGTGCCAGCAGCTTGGACTTGAGCTCCTACAATGAGCAGTTCTTC.

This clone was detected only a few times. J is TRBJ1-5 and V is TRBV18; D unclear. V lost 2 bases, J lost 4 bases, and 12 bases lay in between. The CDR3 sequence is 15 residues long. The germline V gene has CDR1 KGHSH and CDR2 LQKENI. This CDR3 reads CASSPSTGVNQPQHF. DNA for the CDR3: TGTGCCAGCTCACCATCTACCGGAGTTAATCAGCCCCAGCATTTT.

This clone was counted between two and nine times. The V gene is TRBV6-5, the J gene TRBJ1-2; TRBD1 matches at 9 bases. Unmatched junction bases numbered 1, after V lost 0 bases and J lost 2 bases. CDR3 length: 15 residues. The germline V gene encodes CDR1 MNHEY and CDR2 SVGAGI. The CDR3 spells CASSYSGQGNYGYTF. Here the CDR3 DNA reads TGTGCCAGCAGTTACTCAGGACAGGGGAACTATGGCTACACCTTC.